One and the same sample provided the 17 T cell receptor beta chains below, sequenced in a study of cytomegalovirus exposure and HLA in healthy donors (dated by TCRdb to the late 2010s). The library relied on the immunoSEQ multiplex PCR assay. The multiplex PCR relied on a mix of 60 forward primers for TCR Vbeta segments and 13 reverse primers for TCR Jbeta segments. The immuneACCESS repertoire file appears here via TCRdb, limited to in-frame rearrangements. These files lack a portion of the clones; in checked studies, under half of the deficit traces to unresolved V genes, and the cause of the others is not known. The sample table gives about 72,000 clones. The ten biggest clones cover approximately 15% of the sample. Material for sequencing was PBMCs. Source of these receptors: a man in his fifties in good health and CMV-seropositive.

In nucleotides, the CDR3 is TGTGCCAGCAGCTCCCCCGTTTTAGATACGCAGTATTTT. Its translation: CASSSPVLDTQYF. This rearrangement joins TRBV7-2 to TRBJ2-3; D ambiguous. Trimming shortened V by 4 bases and J by 5 bases, and 10 bases separated the two germline ends. Germline lookup yields CDR1 SGHTA and CDR2 FQGNSA. The CDR3 sequence is 13 residues long.

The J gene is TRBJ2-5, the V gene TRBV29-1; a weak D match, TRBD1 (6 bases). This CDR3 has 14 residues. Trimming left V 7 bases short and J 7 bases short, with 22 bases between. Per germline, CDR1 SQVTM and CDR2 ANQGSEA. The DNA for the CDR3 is TGCAGCGCCTTTCCGGACAGCGACGTCGGGACCCAGTACTTC. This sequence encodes CSAFPDSDVGTQYF.

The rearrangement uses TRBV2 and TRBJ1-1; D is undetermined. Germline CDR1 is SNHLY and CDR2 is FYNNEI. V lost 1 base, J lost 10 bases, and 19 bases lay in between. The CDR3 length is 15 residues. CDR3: CASSEGPGRGKVAFF. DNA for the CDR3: TGTGCCAGCAGTGAAGGTCCTGGGCGCGGGAAAGTAGCTTTCTTT.

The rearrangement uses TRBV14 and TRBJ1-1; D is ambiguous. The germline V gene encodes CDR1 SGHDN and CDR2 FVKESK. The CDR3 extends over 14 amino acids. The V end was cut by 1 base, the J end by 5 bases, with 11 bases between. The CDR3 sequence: CASSQVGMRTEAFF. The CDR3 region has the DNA TGTGCCAGCAGCCAAGTCGGGATGAGGACTGAAGCTTTCTTT.

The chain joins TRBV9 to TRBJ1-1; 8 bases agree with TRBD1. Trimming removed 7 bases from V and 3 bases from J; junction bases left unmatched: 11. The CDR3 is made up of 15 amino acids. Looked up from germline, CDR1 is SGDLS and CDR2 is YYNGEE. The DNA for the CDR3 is TGTGCCAGCTCGCCCGGACAGGGTGGGTACACTGAAGCTTTCTTT. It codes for CASSPGQGGYTEAFF.

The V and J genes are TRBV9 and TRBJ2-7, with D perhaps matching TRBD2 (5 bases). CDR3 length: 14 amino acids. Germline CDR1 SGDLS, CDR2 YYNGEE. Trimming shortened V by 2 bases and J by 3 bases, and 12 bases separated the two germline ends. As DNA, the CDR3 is TGTGCCAGCAGCGTTTTGGACTGGGACTACGAGCAGTACGTC. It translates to CASSVLDWDYEQYV.

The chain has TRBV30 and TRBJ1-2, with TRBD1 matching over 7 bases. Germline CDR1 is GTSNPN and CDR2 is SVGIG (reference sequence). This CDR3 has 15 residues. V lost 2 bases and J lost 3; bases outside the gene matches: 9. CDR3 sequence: CAWSPDRAPYYGYTF. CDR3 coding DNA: TGTGCCTGGAGTCCCGACAGGGCCCCCTACTATGGCTACACCTTC. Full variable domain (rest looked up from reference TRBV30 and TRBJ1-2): SQTIHQWPATLVQPVGSPLSLECTVEGTSNPNLYWYRQAAGRGLQLLFYSVGIGQISSEVPQNLSASRPQDRQFILSSKKLLLSDSGFYLCAWSPDRAPYYGYTFGSGTRLTVV.

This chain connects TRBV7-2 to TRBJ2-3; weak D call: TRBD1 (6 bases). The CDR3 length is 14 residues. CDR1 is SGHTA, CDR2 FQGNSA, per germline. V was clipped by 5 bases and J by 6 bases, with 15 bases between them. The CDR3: CASSPGDRVDTQYF. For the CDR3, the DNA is TGTGCCAGCAGCCCAGGGGATCGAGTCGATACGCAGTATTTT.

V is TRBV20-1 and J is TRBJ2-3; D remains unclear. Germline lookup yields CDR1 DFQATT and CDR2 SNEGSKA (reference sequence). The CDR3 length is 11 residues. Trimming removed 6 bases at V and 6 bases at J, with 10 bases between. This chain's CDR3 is CSARNGDTQYF. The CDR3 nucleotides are TGCAGTGCCCGGAACGGGGATACGCAGTATTTT.

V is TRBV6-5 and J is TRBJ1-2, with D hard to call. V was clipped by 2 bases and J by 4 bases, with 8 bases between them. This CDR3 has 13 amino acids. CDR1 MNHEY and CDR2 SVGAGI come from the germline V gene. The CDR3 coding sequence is TGTGCCAGCAGTTACACGGTATTCTATGGCTACACCTTC. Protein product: CASSYTVFYGYTF.

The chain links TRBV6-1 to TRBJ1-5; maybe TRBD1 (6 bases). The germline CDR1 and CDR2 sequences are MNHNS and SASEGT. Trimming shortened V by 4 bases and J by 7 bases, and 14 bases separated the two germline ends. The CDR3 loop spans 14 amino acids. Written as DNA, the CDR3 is TGTGCCAGCAGTGGCCAGGGGCAGGGGCAGCCCCAGCATTTT. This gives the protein CASSGQGQGQPQHF.

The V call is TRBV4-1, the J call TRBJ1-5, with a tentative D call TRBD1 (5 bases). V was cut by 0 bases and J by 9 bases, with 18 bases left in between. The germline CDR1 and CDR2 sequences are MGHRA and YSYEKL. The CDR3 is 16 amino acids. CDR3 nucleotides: TGCGCCAGCAGCCAAGACGAGTCCCGGGGGGGATGGCCCCAGCATTTT. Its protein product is CASSQDESRGGWPQHF.

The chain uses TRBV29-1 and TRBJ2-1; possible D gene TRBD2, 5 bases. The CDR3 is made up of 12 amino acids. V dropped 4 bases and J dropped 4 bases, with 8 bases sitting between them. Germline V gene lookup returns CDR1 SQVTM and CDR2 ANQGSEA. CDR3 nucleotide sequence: TGCAGCGTTGGAGGGCGGTACAATGAGCAGTTCTTC. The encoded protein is CSVGGRYNEQFF.

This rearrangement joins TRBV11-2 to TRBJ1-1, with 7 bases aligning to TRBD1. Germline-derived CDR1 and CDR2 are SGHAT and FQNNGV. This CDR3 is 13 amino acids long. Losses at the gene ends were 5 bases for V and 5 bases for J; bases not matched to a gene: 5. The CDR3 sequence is CASSPPGQTEAFF. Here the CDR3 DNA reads TGTGCCAGCAGCCCTCCGGGACAGACTGAAGCTTTCTTT. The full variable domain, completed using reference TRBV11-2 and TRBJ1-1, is EAGVAQSPRYKIIEKRQSVAFWCNPISGHATLYWYQQILGQGPKLLIQFQNNGVVDDSQLPKDRFSAERLKGVDSTLKIQPAKLEDSAVYLCASSPPGQTEAFFGQGTRLTVV.

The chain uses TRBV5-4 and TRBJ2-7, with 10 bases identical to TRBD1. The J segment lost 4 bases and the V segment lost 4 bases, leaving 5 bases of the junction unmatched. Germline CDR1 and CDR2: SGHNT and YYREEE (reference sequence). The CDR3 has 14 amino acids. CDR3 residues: CASSPGTGAYEQYF. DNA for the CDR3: TGTGCCAGCAGCCCCGGGACAGGGGCTTACGAGCAGTACTTC.

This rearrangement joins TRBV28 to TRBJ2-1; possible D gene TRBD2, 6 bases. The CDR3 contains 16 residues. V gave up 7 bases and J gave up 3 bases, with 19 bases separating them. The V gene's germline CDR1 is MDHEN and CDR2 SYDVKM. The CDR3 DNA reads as TGTGCCAGCACCCCTAATGGGGTAGCGGACTACAATGAGCAGTTCTTC. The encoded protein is CASTPNGVADYNEQFF.

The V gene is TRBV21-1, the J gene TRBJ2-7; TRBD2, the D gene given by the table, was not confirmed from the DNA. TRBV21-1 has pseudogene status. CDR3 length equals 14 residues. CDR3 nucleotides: TGTGCCAGCAGCTCAGGACTAGCGGGGTACGAGCAGTACTTC. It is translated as CASSSGLAGYEQYF.